Sample share makes the clone carrying this T cell receptor beta chain medium-sized (0.01 to 0.1%). Antigen specificity is unknown. TCRdb independently ran MiXCR on the 5' RACE reads; one entry per CDR3 protein. The data hold 250,000 to 400,000 distinct CDR3 sequences, with approximately 10% observed a single time. V gave up 6 bases and J gave up 3 bases, with 8 bases separating them. There are 13 residues in the CDR3. Per the germline V gene, CDR1 is SGHTA and CDR2 is FQGNSA. The data are from a study of CD8 T cells in ankylosing spondylitis. Broader study findings: Blood from ankylosing spondylitis patients appeared to carry a characteristic roughly 8-variant TCR beta motif. The study looked at matched synovial fluid samples from ankylosing spondylitis patients. Disease-linked clones were reported to be significantly enriched there.

The TCR comes from a female donor with ankylosing spondylitis or in good health (not recorded which). Sequencing was done on a sample of blood, either unsorted or a sorted T cell fraction (not recorded which). This chain uses TRBV7-2 with TRBJ1-4; D call uncertain. The CDR3, as DNA: TGTGCCAGCAGTGCCGAGGCTAATGAAAAACTGTTTTTT. Protein sequence: CASSAEANEKLFF.